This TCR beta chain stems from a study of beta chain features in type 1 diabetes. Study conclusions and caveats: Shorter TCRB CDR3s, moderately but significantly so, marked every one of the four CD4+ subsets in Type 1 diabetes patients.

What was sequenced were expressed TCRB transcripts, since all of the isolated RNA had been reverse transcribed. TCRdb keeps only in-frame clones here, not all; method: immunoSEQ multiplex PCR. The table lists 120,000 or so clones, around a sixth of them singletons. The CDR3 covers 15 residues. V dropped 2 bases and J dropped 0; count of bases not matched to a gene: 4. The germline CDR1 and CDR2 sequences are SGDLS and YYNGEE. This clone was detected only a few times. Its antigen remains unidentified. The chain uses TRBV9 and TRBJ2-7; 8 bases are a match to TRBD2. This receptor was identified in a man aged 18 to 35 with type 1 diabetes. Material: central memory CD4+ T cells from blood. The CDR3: CASSVAGTSSYEQYF. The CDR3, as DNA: TGTGCCAGCAGCGTTGCCGGGACTAGCTCCTACGAGCAGTACTTC.